A single T cell receptor beta chain is shown here with its context. Its cognate antigen is unknown. Clones were sequenced by immunoSEQ multiplex PCR, and TCRdb holds only the in-frame ones, with some missing. The sample holds 150,000 to 250,000 clones, 90% to 95% seen once. This CDR3 contains 16 residues. The V gene's germline CDR1 is MNHEY and CDR2 SVGAGI. The junction had 6 bases not matched to a gene; V was cut back by 2 bases and J by 4 bases. The source of the sample is a study of T cell responses to AZD1222 COVID-19 vaccine. Study-wide points: Variant regions that are unmutated are reportedly the target of nearly half of spike-specific TCRs. The repertoires were collected only after the peak T cell response.

This clonotype was obtained from an adult who received the AZD1222 COVID-19 vaccine. The gene calls are TRBV6-5 and TRBJ1-4, with 8 bases lining up with TRBD1. The source was peripheral blood, collected 28 days after the second AZD1222 dose. The CDR3 nucleotides read TGTGCCAGCAGTTACCGGAACAGGGGGGGTAATGAAAAACTGTTTTTT. Residues: CASSYRNRGGNEKLFF.